This section outlines one TCR beta chain sequence together with its context. Its target is unknown. The data stem from a study of cytomegalovirus exposure and HLA in healthy donors. General study points: Cytomegalovirus-associated TCR beta chains were listed, numbering 150 to 200. Through in vitro validation, three CMV-associated chains were shown to be specific for CMV antigens. TCR sequences were mostly rare, though some public TCRs occurred in many donors.

Sequencing was performed with immunoSEQ multiplex PCR; in TCRdb, only in-frame clones are kept and a portion is missing. The table lists roughly 200,000 clones, 80% to 85% of them singletons. Donors were drawn from the approximately 130-subject validation cohort, separate from the roughly 610-subject first cohort. Trimming left V 6 bases short and J 2 bases short, with 15 bases between. The CDR3 runs 15 residues. Germline V CDR1 and CDR2: MNHEY, SVGAGI. The TCR sequence derives from a woman in her twenties or thirties in good health and CMV-seronegative. Sequenced sample: PBMCs. The chain recombines TRBV6-5 with TRBJ2-3; tentatively, D is TRBD2 (6 bases). CDR3 DNA: TGTGCCAGCAGGACGGGGGTTTTTCACACAGATACGCAGTATTTT. This codes for CASRTGVFHTDTQYF.